The entry below gives a single T cell receptor beta chain sequence along with its context. The sample belongs to a study of shared clonotypes between healthy human individuals. Across the study: Each donor contributed plates that comprised three CD4 naive, three CD4 memory, two CD8 naive and one CD8 memory.

Trimming took 5 bases from V and 4 from J; bases not matched to a gene: 7. The germline V gene encodes CDR1 SGHVS and CDR2 FQNEAQ. The CDR3 contains 14 residues. Each subset's genomic DNA was split evenly across several immunoSEQ plates. Sequencing used immunoSEQ multiplex PCR; TCRdb keeps in-frame clones, though not all of them. The sample records around 2.3 million clones, nearly 97% being singletons. The receptor's source is a young man in good health. This chain links TRBV7-8 with TRBJ1-1; 7 positions agree with TRBD1. Sequencing was performed on naive CD4+ T cells sorted from blood. The subset here: CD45RA+ positively selected. CDR3 loop: CASSQGGAPTEAFF. CDR3 nucleotides: TGTGCCAGCAGCCAGGGGGGGGCCCCCACTGAAGCTTTCTTT. The full variable domain, completed using reference TRBV7-8 and TRBJ1-1, is GAGVSQSPRYKVAKRGQDVALRCDPISGHVSLFWYQQALGQGPEFLTYFQNEAQLDKSGLPSDRFFAERPEGSVSTLKIQRTQQEDSAVYLCASSQGGAPTEAFFGQGTRLTVV.